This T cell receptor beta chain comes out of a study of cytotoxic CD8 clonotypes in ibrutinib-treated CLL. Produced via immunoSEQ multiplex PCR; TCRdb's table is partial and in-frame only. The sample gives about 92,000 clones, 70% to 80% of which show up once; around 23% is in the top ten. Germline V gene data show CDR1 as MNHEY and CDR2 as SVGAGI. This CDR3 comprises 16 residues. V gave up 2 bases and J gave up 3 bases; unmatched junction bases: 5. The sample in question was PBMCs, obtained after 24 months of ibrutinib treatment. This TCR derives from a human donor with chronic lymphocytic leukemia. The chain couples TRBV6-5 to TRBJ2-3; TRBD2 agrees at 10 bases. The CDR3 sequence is CASSYGSLAGTDTQYF. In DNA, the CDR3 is TGTGCCAGCAGTTACGGTTCACTAGCGGGAACAGATACGCAGTATTTT.